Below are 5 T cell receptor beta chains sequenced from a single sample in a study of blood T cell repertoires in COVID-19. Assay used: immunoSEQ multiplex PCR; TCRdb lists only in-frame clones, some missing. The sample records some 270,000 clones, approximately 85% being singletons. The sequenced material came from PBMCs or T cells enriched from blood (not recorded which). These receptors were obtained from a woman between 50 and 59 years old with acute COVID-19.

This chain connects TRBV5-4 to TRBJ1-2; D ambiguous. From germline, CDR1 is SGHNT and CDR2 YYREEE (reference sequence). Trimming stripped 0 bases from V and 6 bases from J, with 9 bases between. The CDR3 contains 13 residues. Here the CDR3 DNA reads TGTGCCAGCAGCTTGGCTCGGGGAGATGGCTACACCTTC. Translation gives CASSLARGDGYTF.

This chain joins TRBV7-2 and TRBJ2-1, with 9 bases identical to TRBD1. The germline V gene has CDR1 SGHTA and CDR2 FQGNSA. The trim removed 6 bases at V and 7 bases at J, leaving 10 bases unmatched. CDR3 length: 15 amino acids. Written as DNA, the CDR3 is TGTGCCAGCAGAATCGACAGGGGGGGTCATAATGAGCAGTTCTTC. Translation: CASRIDRGGHNEQFF.

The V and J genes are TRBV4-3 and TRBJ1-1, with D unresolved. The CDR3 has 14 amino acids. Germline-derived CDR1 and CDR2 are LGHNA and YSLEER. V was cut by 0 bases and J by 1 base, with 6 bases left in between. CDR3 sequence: CASSQERGNTEAFF. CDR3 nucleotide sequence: TGCGCCAGCAGCCAAGAACGCGGGAACACTGAAGCTTTCTTT.

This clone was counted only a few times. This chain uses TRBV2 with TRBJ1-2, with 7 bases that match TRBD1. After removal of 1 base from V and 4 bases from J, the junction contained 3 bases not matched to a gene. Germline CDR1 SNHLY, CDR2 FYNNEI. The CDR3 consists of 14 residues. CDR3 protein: CASSEVAGGYGYTF. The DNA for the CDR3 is TGTGCCAGCAGTGAAGTTGCAGGGGGCTATGGCTACACCTTC.

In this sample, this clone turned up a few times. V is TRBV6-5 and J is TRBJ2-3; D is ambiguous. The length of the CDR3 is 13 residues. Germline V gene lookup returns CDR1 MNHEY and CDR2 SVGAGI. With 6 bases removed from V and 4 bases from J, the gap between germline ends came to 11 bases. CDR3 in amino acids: CASRTLLADTQYF. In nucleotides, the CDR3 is TGTGCCAGCAGGACCCTCCTAGCAGATACGCAGTATTTT.